This TCR beta chain was retrieved from a study of shared T cell receptors in the human thymus. Clones were sequenced by immunoSEQ multiplex PCR, and TCRdb holds only the in-frame ones, with some missing. The table records 720,000 or so clones, approximately 85% of them present only once. As for this clone: The sample carries other DNA sequences with the same CDR3.

Germline V CDR1 and CDR2: SGHTA, FQGNSA. The V gene lost 4 bases and the J gene lost 5 bases, with 11 bases spanning the gap. This CDR3 comprises 13 residues. This sample also belongs to another study, concerning human thymus T cells. As that study records: Donors were healthy Finnish infants having corrective surgery for congenital heart defects. In corrective heart surgery, resections were taken, and these provided the thymus tissue. Thymic and blood repertoires showed apparently biased V and J gene usage. Thymic repertoires of unrelated individuals were reported in related research to overlap highly.

This sequence originates from a girl under three years old with a congenital heart defect. The sequenced sample was thymocytes. This sequence joins TRBV7-2 and TRBJ1-2; TRBD1 might be the D (5 bases). CDR3 sequence (DNA): TGTGCCAGCAGCTCCCCCGGGGGGTATGGCTACACCTTC. It yields the protein CASSSPGGYGYTF. The entire variable domain, with the rest obtained from reference TRBV7-2 and TRBJ1-2, is as follows: GAGVSQSPSNKVTEKGKDVELRCDPISGHTALYWYRQSLGQGLEFLIYFQGNSAPDKSGLPSDRFSAERTGGSVSTLTIQRTQQEDSAVYLCASSSPGGYGYTFGSGTRLTVV.